Following are 22 T cell receptor beta chains from one sample sequenced in a study of Graves' ophthalmopathy and Graves' hyperthyroidism. Amplification targeted the TCR beta CDR3 regions, with RNA transcripts as the source material. An opening RT-PCR round employed HTBI primers and preceded a second-round multiplex PCR. TCRdb called the multiplex PCR reads again in MiXCR, with one record for every CDR3 protein. The table records tens of thousands of distinct CDR3 sequences, approximately 50% of them present only once. Source material: peripheral blood. These receptor sequences come from an adult woman with Graves' ophthalmopathy.

This clonotype was picked up many times. This chain joins TRBV5-4 and TRBJ1-2; tentatively, D is TRBD1 (5 bases). Germline V gene lookup returns CDR1 SGHNT and CDR2 YYREEE (reference sequence). The CDR3 has 15 amino acids. V lost 3 bases, J lost 2 bases, and 14 bases lay in between. The CDR3 reads CASSSTGEGNYGYTF. CDR3 nucleotides: TGTGCCAGCAGCTCGACCGGGGAGGGGAACTATGGCTACACCTTC. Full variable domain (rest looked up from reference TRBV5-4 and TRBJ1-2): ETGVTQSPTHLIKTRGQQVTLRCSSQSGHNTVSWYQQALGQGPQFIFQYYREEENGRGNFPPRFSGLQFPNYSSELNVNALELDDSALYLCASSSTGEGNYGYTFGSGTRLTVV.

This clonotype has a count of ten or more. The chain recombines TRBV4-1 with TRBJ1-1, with D possibly matching TRBD1 (6 bases). Trimming cost V 3 bases and J 1 base, with 9 bases left between them. Germline V gene data show CDR1 as MGHRA and CDR2 as YSYEKL. This CDR3 contains 14 residues. This chain's CDR3 is CASSHAGQNTEAFF. The CDR3 DNA reads as TGCGCCAGCAGCCACGCGGGACAGAACACTGAAGCTTTCTTT.

This rearrangement joins TRBV25-1 to TRBJ2-1; D is unclear. Germline V gives CDR1 MGHDK, CDR2 SYGVNS. V was pared by 6 bases and J by 1 base, with 7 bases between. The CDR3 has 13 residues. The CDR3 nucleotides read TGTGCCAGCAGCCGAGGATCCTACAATGAGCAGTTCTTC. This sequence encodes CASSRGSYNEQFF. Complete variable domain (other parts from reference TRBV25-1 and TRBJ2-1): EADIYQTPRYLVIGTGKKITLECSQTMGHDKMYWYQQDPGMELHLIHYSYGVNSTEKGDLSSESTVSRIRTEHFPLTLESARPSHTSQYLCASSRGSYNEQFFGPGTRLTVL.

This clonotype was found many times. The CDR3 DNA follows: TGTGCCAGCAGCCCGGGGGGACAGCGCGCTTTCTTT. This sequence encodes CASSPGGQRAFF. The chain has TRBV11-2 and TRBJ1-1, with 7 bases matching TRBD1. J was trimmed by 11 bases and V by 5 bases; bases with no gene match: 8. The CDR3 consists of 12 residues. Germline-derived CDR1 and CDR2 are SGHAT and FQNNGV.

This clonotype was observed a single time. The chain uses TRBV20-1 and TRBJ2-1; weak D call: TRBD2 (7 bases). CDR3 length equals 12 residues. The V gene lost 5 bases and the J gene lost 10 bases, with 15 bases spanning the gap. Germline CDR1 reads DFQATT; CDR2 reads SNEGSKA (reference sequence). The DNA of the CDR3 is TGCAGTGCTGGGACTGAGGGGGGGGAGCAGTTCTTC. This encodes CSAGTEGGEQFF.

This clonotype has at least ten counts. The chain links TRBV5-1 to TRBJ2-5; D possibly uses TRBD1 or TRBD2 (5 bases each). V was trimmed by 0 bases and J by 10 bases, leaving 10 bases between them. Germline loops: CDR1 SGHRS, CDR2 YFSETQ. The CDR3 loop spans 12 amino acids. This chain's CDR3 is CASSLDGDGQYF. CDR3 nucleotides: TGCGCCAGCAGCTTGGACGGGGACGGCCAGTACTTC.

As to this clonotype: A read error may be the cause here, since a much bigger clone is one base away. Here the CDR3 DNA reads TGTGCCTGGAGCGCTGAAAATCTGCCCCAGCATTTT. It codes for CAWSAENLPQHF. V and J are TRBV30 and TRBJ1-5, with no clear D. Germline loops: CDR1 GTSNPN, CDR2 SVGIG (reference sequence). There are 12 residues in the CDR3. Full variable domain (outside the CDR3, taken from reference TRBV30 and TRBJ1-5): SQTIHQWPATLVQPVGSPLSLECTVEGTSNPNLYWYRQAAGRGLQLLFYSVGIGQISSEVPQNLSASRPQDRQFILSSKKLLLSDSGFYLCAWSAENLPQHFGDGTRLSIL.

This clonotype was seen many times. The chain employs TRBV19 and TRBJ2-5, with a tentative D call TRBD2 (5 bases). Trimming took off 3 bases at V and 1 base at J, with 15 bases between the two ends. The CDR3 is made up of 16 amino acids. The germline gives CDR1 LNHDA, CDR2 SQIVND (reference sequence). The CDR3 nucleotides are TGTGCCAGTAGTATGAGTGCTAGCAGACTCCAAGAGACCCAGTACTTC. Amino acids: CASSMSASRLQETQYF.

This clonotype was detected ten times or more. A much larger clone is a single base away; this may be a read error. The J gene is TRBJ2-7, the V gene TRBV12-3 or TRBV12-4; 10 positions match TRBD2. J was trimmed by 2 bases and V by 2 bases; bases with no gene match: 0. This CDR3 is 14 amino acids long. The CDR3 sequence is CASSLTSGAYEQYF. As DNA, the CDR3 is TGTGCCAGCAGTTTAACTAGCGGGGCCTACGAGCAGTACTTC.

This clonotype was seen ten or more times. The chain carries TRBV7-9 and TRBJ2-2; 7 positions match TRBD1. The CDR3 sequence is 14 residues long. Germline trimming cut 3 bases from V and 4 bases from J; bases unmatched to any gene: 2. Germline V gives CDR1 SEHNR, CDR2 FQNEAQ (reference sequence). Here the CDR3 reads CASSLDRLTGELFF. The CDR3 DNA is TGTGCCAGCAGCTTGGACAGGCTCACCGGGGAGCTGTTTTTT.

This clonotype was observed many times. The chain carries TRBV6-5 and TRBJ1-5; D is undetermined. The germline gives CDR1 MNHEY, CDR2 SVGAGI. The CDR3 covers 13 residues. Trimming took 5 bases from V and 3 from J, leaving 8 bases between them. CDR3 region: CASSSHANQPQHF. The CDR3 bases are TGTGCCAGCAGTAGCCATGCCAATCAGCCCCAGCATTTT.

The genes are TRBV15 and TRBJ1-5; D is possibly TRBD1 (5 bases). Germline V gene sequence: CDR1 LNHNV, CDR2 YYDKDF (reference sequence). The CDR3 is 16 amino acids. Trimming took off 0 bases at V and 5 bases at J, with 14 bases between the two ends. The CDR3 loop is CATSRDAGGCHQPQHF. The CDR3 coding sequence is TGTGCCACCAGCAGAGATGCCGGGGGGTGTCATCAGCCCCAGCATTTT.

This clonotype was recorded many times. The chain has TRBV20-1 and TRBJ2-1; 7 bases align to TRBD2. CDR1 DFQATT and CDR2 SNEGSKA come from the germline V gene (reference sequence). J lost 4 bases, V lost 5 bases, and 11 bases had no gene match. CDR3 length: 15 residues. CDR3 nucleotide sequence: TGCAGTGCTGGATACGCGGGAGTCCCTTACAATGAGCAGTTCTTC. Its protein is CSAGYAGVPYNEQFF.

This clonotype was observed at least ten times. The chain joins TRBV27 to TRBJ2-2; D unclear. CDR1 is MNHEY and CDR2 is SMNVEV in the germline V gene (reference sequence). The CDR3 is 12 amino acids. V shed 7 bases and J shed 3 bases, with 6 bases lying between them. CDR3 bases: TGTGCCAGCAAGGAGTACACCGGGGAGCTGTTTTTT. Translation gives CASKEYTGELFF.

In this sample, this clonotype turned up once. CDR3 protein: CASSVGTSLSYEQYF. The DNA for the CDR3 is TGTGCCAGTAGCGTGGGGACCTCTTTGTCCTACGAGCAGTACTTC. The V call is TRBV19, the J call TRBJ2-7; D may be TRBD1 or TRBD2 (5 bases each). The CDR3 covers 15 residues. V was shortened by 6 bases and J by 1 base, with 16 bases between the two germline ends. Germline V gives CDR1 LNHDA, CDR2 SQIVND (reference sequence).

This chain connects TRBV12-3 or TRBV12-4 to TRBJ2-1; D is possibly TRBD2 (5 bases). Trimming took off 6 bases at V and 2 bases at J, with 14 bases between the two ends. This CDR3 spans 15 amino acids. CDR3 residues: CASSPARVTYNEQFF. In DNA, the CDR3 is TGTGCCAGCAGCCCCGCGCGGGTCACCTACAATGAGCAGTTCTTC.

The CDR3 sequence is CATSDFLAGGGDEQFF. The CDR3 DNA reads as TGTGCCACCAGTGATTTTCTAGCGGGAGGGGGAGATGAGCAGTTCTTC. The chain carries TRBV24-1 and TRBJ2-1, with TRBD2 identical over 12 bases. With V trimmed by 1 base and J by 8 bases, 5 bases remained unmatched. This CDR3 region has 16 residues. Germline V gives CDR1 KGHDR, CDR2 SFDVKD.

The chain is built from TRBV20-1 and TRBJ2-3; 14 bases are shared with TRBD2. CDR3 length: 17 residues. The V gene end was trimmed by 3 bases and the J gene end by 1 base; junction bases not matched to a gene: 6. The V gene's germline CDR1 is DFQATT and CDR2 SNEGSKA (reference sequence). In DNA, the CDR3 is TGCAGTGCTAGCGCCGGACTAGCGGGAGGAGGCACAGATACGCAGTATTTT. Residues: CSASAGLAGGGTDTQYF.

The chain employs TRBV10-3 and TRBJ2-7; D unresolved. CDR3 length: 13 residues. V lost 6 bases, J lost 5 bases, and 14 bases lay in between. The germline V gene has CDR1 ENHRY and CDR2 SYGVKD. The CDR3 region has the DNA TGTGCCATCAGGGGCCAAGCGTGGGACGAGCAGTACTTC. Encoded protein: CAIRGQAWDEQYF.

The V gene is TRBV2, the J gene TRBJ2-1, with 9 bases identical to TRBD1. Germline V gene sequence: CDR1 SNHLY, CDR2 FYNNEI. V was pared by 6 bases and J by 1 base, with 7 bases of the junction left unmatched. This CDR3 region has 16 residues. The CDR3 loop reads CASRPGQGRSYNEQFF. CDR3 bases: TGTGCCAGCAGGCCGGGACAGGGAAGATCCTACAATGAGCAGTTCTTC.

CDR3 sequence (DNA): TGTGCCAGCAAGGAGGGGGGCACTGAAGCTTTCTTT. Protein product: CASKEGGTEAFF. The chain uses TRBV6-5 and TRBJ1-1, with D perhaps TRBD1 (6 bases). The CDR3 is made up of 12 amino acids. The germline CDR1 and CDR2 sequences are MNHEY and SVGAGI. Trimming removed 7 bases at V and 4 bases at J, with 10 bases between.

This clonotype was seen ten or more times. The chain recombines TRBV6-5 with TRBJ2-7; 9 bases fit TRBD1. CDR3 length: 14 amino acids. Trimming at V came to 2 bases and at J to 5 bases, leaving 4 bases not matched to a gene. Germline V gives CDR1 MNHEY, CDR2 SVGAGI. CDR3 amino acids: CASSYNGDRDEQYF. CDR3 in DNA: TGTGCCAGCAGTTACAACGGGGACAGGGACGAGCAGTACTTC.